This entry lists 7 T cell receptor beta chains sequenced from one sample in a study of blood T cell repertoires in COVID-19. Method: immunoSEQ multiplex PCR; TCRdb's copy keeps in-frame clones and lacks some. The sample records 250,000 to 300,000 clones, 88% being singletons. The specimen sequenced was PBMCs or T cells enriched from blood (not recorded which). The receptors were sampled from a woman under 40 who had recovered from COVID-19.

V gene TRBV30 combines with J gene TRBJ1-2; TRBD1 matches 8 bases. Germline CDR1 and CDR2: GTSNPN and SVGIG (reference sequence). CDR3 length: 14 amino acids. J lost 2 bases, V lost 3 bases, and 5 bases had no gene match. CDR3 DNA: TGTGCCTGGAGAACCCAGGGGGCAAACTATGGCTACACCTTC. Residues: CAWRTQGANYGYTF.

The V gene is TRBV7-6, the J gene TRBJ1-3; D unresolved. V was shortened by 3 bases and J by 0 bases, with 9 bases between the two germline ends. CDR1 and CDR2 (germline): SGHVS, FNYEAQ. The CDR3 is 15 residues long. CDR3 bases: TGTGCCAGCAGCTTCGACTGGAGCTCTGGAAACACCATATATTTT. The encoded protein is CASSFDWSSGNTIYF.

The chain combines TRBV18 with TRBJ1-2; a weak D match, TRBD1 (6 bases). CDR1 KGHSH and CDR2 LQKENI come from the germline V gene. The CDR3 has 14 amino acids. V was trimmed by 2 bases and J by 4 bases, leaving 11 bases between them. The DNA of the CDR3 is TGTGCCAGCTCACCAGGGGGCTGGTCCTATGGCTACACCTTC. Protein: CASSPGGWSYGYTF.

The chain couples TRBV28 to TRBJ1-1, with 8 bases aligning to TRBD1. The CDR3 is 16 residues long. J gave up 1 base and V 7 bases, and 11 bases lay outside the gene matches. The V gene's germline CDR1 is MDHEN and CDR2 SYDVKM. The CDR3 reads CASITGGIPRNTEAFF. The DNA for the CDR3 is TGTGCCAGCATAACAGGGGGGATACCCAGGAACACTGAAGCTTTCTTT.

In DNA form, the CDR3 reads TGTGCCAGCGTCATCGGATGGACAGGGGAGTTTGCAACTAATGAAAAACTGTTTTTT. Amino acids: CASVIGWTGEFATNEKLFF. The genes are TRBV3-1 (or the pseudogene TRBV3-2) and TRBJ1-4; 9 positions agree with TRBD1. The CDR3 is 19 amino acids. CDR1 and CDR2 from the germline V gene are LGHDT and YNNKEL (reference sequence). The J segment lost 0 bases and the V segment lost 8 bases, leaving 16 bases of the junction unmatched.

The chain uses TRBV7-6 and TRBJ2-7, with 9 bases that match TRBD2. CDR1 is SGHVS and CDR2 is FNYEAQ in the germline V gene. J was trimmed by 4 bases and V by 1 base; bases with no gene match: 5. The CDR3 runs to 15 residues. The CDR3 sequence: CASSLGGRGGYEQYF. CDR3 nucleotides: TGTGCCAGCAGCTTAGGCGGGAGGGGTGGATACGAGCAGTACTTC.

V gene TRBV30 combines with J gene TRBJ2-7; D is unresolved. The V end was cut by 2 bases, the J end by 3 bases, with 8 bases between. The germline V gene encodes CDR1 GTSNPN and CDR2 SVGIG (reference sequence). The CDR3 covers 12 residues. The CDR3 is CAWSPRYYEQYF. The DNA for the CDR3 is TGTGCCTGGAGTCCGAGGTACTACGAGCAGTACTTC.